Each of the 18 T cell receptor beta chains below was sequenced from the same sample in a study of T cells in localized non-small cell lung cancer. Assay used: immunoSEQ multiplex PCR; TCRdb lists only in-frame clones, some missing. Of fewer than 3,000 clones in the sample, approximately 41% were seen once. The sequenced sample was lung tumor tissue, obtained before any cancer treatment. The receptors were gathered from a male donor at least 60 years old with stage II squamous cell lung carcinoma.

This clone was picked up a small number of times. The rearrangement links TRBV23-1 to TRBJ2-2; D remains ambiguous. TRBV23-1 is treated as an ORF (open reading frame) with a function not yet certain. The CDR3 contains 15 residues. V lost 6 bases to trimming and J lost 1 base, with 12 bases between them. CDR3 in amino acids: CASSQDIRNTGELFF. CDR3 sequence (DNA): TGCGCCAGCAGCCAAGATATACGGAACACCGGGGAGCTGTTTTTT.

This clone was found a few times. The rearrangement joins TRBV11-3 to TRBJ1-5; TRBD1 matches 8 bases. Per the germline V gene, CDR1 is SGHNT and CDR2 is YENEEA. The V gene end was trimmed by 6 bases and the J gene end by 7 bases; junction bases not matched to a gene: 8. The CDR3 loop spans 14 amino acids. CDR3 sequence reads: CASRRDRLGQPQHF. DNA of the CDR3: TGTGCCAGCAGACGGGACAGGCTGGGCCAGCCCCAGCATTTT.

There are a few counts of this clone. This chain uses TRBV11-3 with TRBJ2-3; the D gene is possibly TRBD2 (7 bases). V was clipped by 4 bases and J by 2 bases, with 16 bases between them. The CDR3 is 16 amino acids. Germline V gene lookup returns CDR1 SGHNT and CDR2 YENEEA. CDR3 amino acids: CASSSRGAGLTDTQYF. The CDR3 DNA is TGTGCCAGCAGCTCCAGGGGAGCGGGACTCACAGATACGCAGTATTTT.

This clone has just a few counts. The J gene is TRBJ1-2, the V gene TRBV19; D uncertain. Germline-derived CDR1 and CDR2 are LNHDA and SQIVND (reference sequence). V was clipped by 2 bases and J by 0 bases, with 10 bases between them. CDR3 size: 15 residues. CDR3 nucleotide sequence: TGTGCCAGTAGTATACTAGGGCAGGCTAACTATGGCTACACCTTC. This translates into CASSILGQANYGYTF.

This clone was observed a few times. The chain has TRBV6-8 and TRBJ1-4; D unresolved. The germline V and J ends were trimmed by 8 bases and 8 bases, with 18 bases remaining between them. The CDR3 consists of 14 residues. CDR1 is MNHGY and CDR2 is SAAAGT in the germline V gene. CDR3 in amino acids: CASGQDFQEEKLFF. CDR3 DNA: TGTGCCAGCGGTCAGGACTTTCAGGAGGAAAAACTGTTTTTT.

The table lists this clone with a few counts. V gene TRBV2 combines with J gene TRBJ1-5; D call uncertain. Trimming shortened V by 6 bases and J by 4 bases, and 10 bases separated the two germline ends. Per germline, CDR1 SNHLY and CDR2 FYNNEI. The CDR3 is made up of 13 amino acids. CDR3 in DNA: TGTGCCAGCAGGCTAATCGGGAATCAGCCCCAGCATTTT. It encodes CASRLIGNQPQHF.

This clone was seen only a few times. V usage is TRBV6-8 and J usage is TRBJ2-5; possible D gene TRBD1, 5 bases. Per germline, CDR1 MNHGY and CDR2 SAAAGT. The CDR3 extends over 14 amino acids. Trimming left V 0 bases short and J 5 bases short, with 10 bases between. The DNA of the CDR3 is TGTGCCAGCAGTTACTCCCCAGGGATGGAGACCCAGTACTTC. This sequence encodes CASSYSPGMETQYF.

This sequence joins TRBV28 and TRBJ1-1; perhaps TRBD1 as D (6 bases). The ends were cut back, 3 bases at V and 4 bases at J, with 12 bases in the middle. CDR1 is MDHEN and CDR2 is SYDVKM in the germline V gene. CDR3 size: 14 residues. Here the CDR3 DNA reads TGTGCCAGCAGTTTTACAGGGATGGGCACTGAAGCTTTCTTT. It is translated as CASSFTGMGTEAFF.

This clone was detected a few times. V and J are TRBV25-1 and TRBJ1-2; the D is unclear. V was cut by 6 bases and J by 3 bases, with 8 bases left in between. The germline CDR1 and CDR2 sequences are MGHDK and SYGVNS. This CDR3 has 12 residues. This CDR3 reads CASRGLDYGYTF. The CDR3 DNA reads TGTGCCAGCAGGGGCTTGGACTATGGCTACACCTTC.

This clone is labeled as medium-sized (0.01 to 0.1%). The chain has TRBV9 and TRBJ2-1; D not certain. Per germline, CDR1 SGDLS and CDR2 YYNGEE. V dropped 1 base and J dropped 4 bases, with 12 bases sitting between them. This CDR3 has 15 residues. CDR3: CASSVSGAEYNEQFF. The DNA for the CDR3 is TGTGCCAGCAGCGTAAGTGGCGCAGAATACAATGAGCAGTTCTTC.

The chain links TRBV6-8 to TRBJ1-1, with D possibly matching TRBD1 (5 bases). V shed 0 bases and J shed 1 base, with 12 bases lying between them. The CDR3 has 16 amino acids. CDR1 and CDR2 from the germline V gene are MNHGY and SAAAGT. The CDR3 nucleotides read TGTGCCAGCAGTTACTCGCCGCTTCAGGGGAACACTGAAGCTTTCTTT. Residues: CASSYSPLQGNTEAFF.

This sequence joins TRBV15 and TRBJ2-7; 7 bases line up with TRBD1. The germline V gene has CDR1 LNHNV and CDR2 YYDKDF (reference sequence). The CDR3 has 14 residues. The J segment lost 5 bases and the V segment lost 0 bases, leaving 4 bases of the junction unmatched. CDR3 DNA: TGTGCCACCAGCAGAGATACAGGGGTAGACGAGCAGTACTTC. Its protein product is CATSRDTGVDEQYF. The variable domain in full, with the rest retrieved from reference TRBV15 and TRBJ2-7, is DAMVIQNPRYQVTQFGKPVTLSCSQTLNHNVMYWYQQKSSQAPKLLFHYYDKDFNNEADTPDNFQSRRPNTSFCFLDIRSPGLGDTAMYLCATSRDTGVDEQYFGPGTRLTVT.

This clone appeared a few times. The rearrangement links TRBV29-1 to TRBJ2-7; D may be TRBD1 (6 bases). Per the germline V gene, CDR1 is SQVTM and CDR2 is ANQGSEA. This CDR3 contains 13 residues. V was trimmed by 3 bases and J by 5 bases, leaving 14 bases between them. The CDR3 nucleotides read TGCAGCGTTGAGGTCAGGGGCACCAACGAGCAGTACTTC. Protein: CSVEVRGTNEQYF.

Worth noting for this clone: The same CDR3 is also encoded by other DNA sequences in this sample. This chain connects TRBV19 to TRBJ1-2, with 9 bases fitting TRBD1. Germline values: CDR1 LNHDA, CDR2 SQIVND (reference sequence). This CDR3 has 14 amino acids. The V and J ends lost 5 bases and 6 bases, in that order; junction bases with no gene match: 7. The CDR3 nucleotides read TGTGCCAGTAGTCCCGGGACAGGGTCTGATGGCTACACCTTC. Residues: CASSPGTGSDGYTF. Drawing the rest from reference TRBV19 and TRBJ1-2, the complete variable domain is DGGITQSPKYLFRKEGQNVTLSCEQNLNHDAMYWYRQDPGQGLRLIYYSQIVNDFQKGDIAEGYSVSREKKESFPLTVTSAQKNPTAFYLCASSPGTGSDGYTFGSGTRLTVV.

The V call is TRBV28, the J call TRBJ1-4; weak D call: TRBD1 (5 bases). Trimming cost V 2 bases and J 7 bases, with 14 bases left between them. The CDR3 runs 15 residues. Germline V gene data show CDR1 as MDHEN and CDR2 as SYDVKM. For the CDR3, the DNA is TGTGCCAGCAGTTTAGGAGTTGGGGGGACTGAAAAACTGTTTTTT. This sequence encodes CASSLGVGGTEKLFF.

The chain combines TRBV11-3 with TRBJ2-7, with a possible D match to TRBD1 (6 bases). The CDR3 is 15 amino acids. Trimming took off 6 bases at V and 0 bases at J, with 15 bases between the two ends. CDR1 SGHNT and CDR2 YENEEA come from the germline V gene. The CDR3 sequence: CASSPGVSSSYEQYF. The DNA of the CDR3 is TGTGCCAGCAGTCCAGGGGTTTCAAGCTCCTACGAGCAGTACTTC.

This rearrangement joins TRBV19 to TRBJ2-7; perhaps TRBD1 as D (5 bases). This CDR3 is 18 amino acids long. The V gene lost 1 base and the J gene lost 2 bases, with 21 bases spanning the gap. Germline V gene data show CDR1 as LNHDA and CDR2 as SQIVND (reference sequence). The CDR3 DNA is TGTGCCAGTAGTATAGCGCCCCCCACGACAGTCTTCCCCTACGAGCAGTACTTC. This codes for CASSIAPPTTVFPYEQYF.

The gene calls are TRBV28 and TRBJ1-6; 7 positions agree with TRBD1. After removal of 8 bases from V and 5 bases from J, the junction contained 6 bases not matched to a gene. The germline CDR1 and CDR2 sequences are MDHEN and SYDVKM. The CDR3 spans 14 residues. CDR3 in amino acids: CASGWDRDNSPLHF. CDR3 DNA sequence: TGTGCCAGCGGGTGGGACAGAGATAATTCACCCCTCCACTTT. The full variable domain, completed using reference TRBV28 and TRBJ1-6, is DVKVTQSSRYLVKRTGEKVFLECVQDMDHENMFWYRQDPGLGLRLIYFSYDVKMKEKGDIPEGYSVSREKKERFSLILESASTNQTSMYLCASGWDRDNSPLHFGNGTRLTVT.